This TCR beta chain was captured in a study of human T cells and chemical hapten exposure. Study-level findings and limits: TCRs exceeding a frequency of 1 in 1000 stayed unchanged under DPC sensitization.

Comment on this clonotype: As yet, its antigen is unknown.

A single record per CDR3 protein comes from TCRdb applying MiXCR to the RACE reads. The table shows about 120,000 distinct CDR3 sequences, with 13% occurring only once. This CDR3 comprises 15 residues. Trimming shortened V by 2 bases and J by 4 bases, and 12 bases separated the two germline ends. The germline gives CDR1 LGHDT, CDR2 YNNKEL (reference sequence). Time point reported: pre-sensitization, week 0. As to treatment: therapeutic diphenylcyclopropenone sensitization with weekly scalp DPC. The chain combines TRBV3-1 with TRBJ2-1; the D gene is possibly TRBD1 (8 bases). The sequence was obtained from a woman under 30 with alopecia areata. Some clones in this sample may be carry-over from other donors' samples. The sample was whole blood, taken in connection with sensitization to the hapten diphenylcyclopropenone (DPC). The CDR3 loop is CASSQRGDRYNEQFF. The CDR3 DNA sequence: TGTGCCAGCAGCCAACGGGGGGACAGGTACAATGAGCAGTTCTTC.